The present T cell receptor (beta chain) was sequenced within a study of T-cell reconstitution after alpha-beta-depleted transplantation in children. Study-wide points: Several hundred expanded graft clones reportedly gave rise to the alpha-beta T cells present about two months after transplant.

Note on this clonotype: Its antigen is unidentified.

A TCRbeta library incorporating unique molecular identifiers was prepared. TCRdb passed the PCR reads through MiXCR, listing each CDR3 protein once. The sample lists about 98,000 distinct CDR3 sequences, less than 25% occurring once. The CDR3 loop spans 13 amino acids. The V end lost 0 bases, the J end lost 5 bases, and 4 bases lay between the germline ends. Germline loops: CDR1 LGHDT, CDR2 YNNKEL (reference sequence). The chain carries TRBV3-1 and TRBJ2-2; D call uncertain. The input for sequencing was PBMCs, taken before TCRalphabeta/CD19-depleted stem cell transplant. This TCR was recovered from a boy between 2 and 10 years old with acute lymphoblastic leukemia, due to receive a stem cell transplant. The chain's CDR3 is CASSQEGTGELFF. The CDR3, as DNA: TGTGCCAGCAGCCAAGAGGGGACCGGGGAGCTGTTTTTT.